Each of the 2 T cell receptor beta chains below was sequenced from the same sample in a study of Ad26.COV2.S vaccination and SARS-CoV-2 variants. Sequencing used immunoSEQ multiplex PCR; TCRdb keeps in-frame clones, though not all of them. The sample records about 330,000 clones, around 90% being singletons. Treatment defined: some 20 received Ad26.COV2.S at low or high dose, single or two shots; 5 received placebo; per-sample allocation not given. Sampling was performed 63 days after the first vaccine or placebo injection. The sample here was peripheral blood, taken in a trial of Ad26.COV2.S vaccine versus placebo. These receptor sequences come from a person between 18 and 65 years old who received the Ad26.COV2.S COVID-19 vaccine or a placebo.

A note on this clone: At one end, the junction sequence differs from germline, possibly due to a read error. The chain carries TRBV5-6 and TRBJ1-3, with D possibly matching TRBD1 (5 bases). The CDR3 runs 13 residues. Germline V gene data show CDR1 as SGHDT and CDR2 as YYEEEE. CDR3 DNA sequence: TGTGCCAGCAGCCCGTACTGGGGGTCGCATACAACTTTT. Its translation is CASSPYWGSHTTF.

The V gene is TRBV6-2 or TRBV6-3, the J gene TRBJ2-1; D ambiguous. The germline V gene encodes CDR1 MNHEY and CDR2 SVGEGT. V dropped 2 bases and J dropped 6 bases, with 14 bases sitting between them. The CDR3 extends over 15 amino acids. This chain's CDR3 is CASSYRWPGSNEQFF. DNA of the CDR3: TGTGCCAGCAGTTACAGGTGGCCGGGCTCCAATGAGCAGTTCTTC.